The 18 T cell receptor beta chains below were found in one sample sequenced in a study of cytomegalovirus exposure and HLA in healthy donors. The PCR was carried out with 60 Vbeta primers and 13 Jbeta primers. Profiling relied on immunoSEQ multiplex PCR, and the TCRdb table lists in-frame clones only, not all of them. The sample consists of over 200,000 clones, about 80% of them appearing once. The material sequenced was PBMCs. Receptors originate from a woman aged 60-75 years in good health and CMV-seropositive.

The count of this clone is one. The chain joins TRBV29-1 to TRBJ2-7; D uncertain. CDR1 and CDR2 (germline): SQVTM, ANQGSEA. The length of the CDR3 is 10 residues. The ends were cut back, 7 bases at V and 5 bases at J, with 9 bases in the middle. The CDR3 nucleotides are TGCAGCGCCCAGATAAACGAGCAGTACTTC. Protein: CSAQINEQYF.

The chain joins TRBV5-6 to TRBJ1-1, with TRBD1 matching 8 bases. CDR3 length equals 14 residues. With 0 bases clipped from V and 7 bases from J, the junction kept 5 bases outside the gene matches. Germline CDR1 SGHDT, CDR2 YYEEEE. The CDR3 DNA reads TGTGCCAGCAGCTTGGGGCAGGGGGCTATTGAAGCTTTCTTT. Encoded protein: CASSLGQGAIEAFF. The variable domain in full, with the rest retrieved from reference TRBV5-6 and TRBJ1-1, is DAGVTQSPTHLIKTRGQQVTLRCSPKSGHDTVSWYQQALGQGPQFIFQYYEEEERQRGNFPDRFSGHQFPNYSSELNVNALLLGDSALYLCASSLGQGAIEAFFGQGTRLTVV.

This clone showed up just a few times. This chain connects TRBV5-6 to TRBJ2-2, with TRBD2 identical over 13 bases. V dropped 5 bases and J dropped 7; count of bases not matched to a gene: 11. Germline-derived CDR1 and CDR2 are SGHDT and YYEEEE. There are 17 residues in the CDR3. As DNA, the CDR3 is TGTGCCAGCAGGCAACTTGGACTAGCGGGAGACAACGGGGAGCTGTTTTTT. It encodes CASRQLGLAGDNGELFF.

The chain combines TRBV5-4 with TRBJ2-1; perhaps TRBD2 as D (6 bases). Trimming shortened V by 4 bases and J by 0 bases, and 11 bases separated the two germline ends. There are 15 residues in the CDR3. Germline V CDR1 and CDR2: SGHNT, YYREEE (reference sequence). CDR3 DNA sequence: TGTGCCAGCAGCGACGGGGGAAGCTCCTACAATGAGCAGTTCTTC. Translated: CASSDGGSSYNEQFF.

This clone was detected a few times. The rearrangement uses TRBV7-2 and TRBJ2-7, with D tentatively TRBD1 (5 bases). Deletions cut 1 base from V and 2 bases from J, with 12 bases between. The CDR3 runs to 15 residues. The germline CDR1 and CDR2 sequences are SGHTA and FQGNSA. This CDR3 reads CASSLVGAGAYEQYF. The CDR3 nucleotides are TGTGCCAGCAGCTTAGTTGGGGCTGGGGCCTACGAGCAGTACTTC.

This chain connects TRBV5-4 to TRBJ2-5; D is possibly TRBD2 (7 bases). Germline loops: CDR1 SGHNT, CDR2 YYREEE (reference sequence). Trimming cost V 2 bases and J 1 base, with 12 bases left between them. This CDR3 comprises 15 residues. The CDR3 loop is CASSFNRGAQETQYF. The DNA for the CDR3 is TGTGCCAGCAGCTTTAATCGGGGGGCCCAAGAGACCCAGTACTTC.

This clone was seen a handful of times. This chain joins TRBV29-1 and TRBJ2-3; TRBD1 might be the D (7 bases). This CDR3 contains 14 residues. Germline lookup yields CDR1 SQVTM and CDR2 ANQGSEA. V shed 7 bases and J shed 6 bases, with 20 bases lying between them. CDR3 coding DNA: TGCAGCGGGAGAAGAGCGGAGGGGGCCGATACGCAGTATTTT. Protein: CSGRRAEGADTQYF.

The chain is built from TRBV7-9 and TRBJ2-2, with 10 bases fitting TRBD2. This CDR3 region has 18 residues. V was clipped by 1 base and J by 1 base; unmatched bases: 6. The germline gives CDR1 SEHNR, CDR2 FQNEAQ (reference sequence). CDR3 residues: CASSLDGLAARNTGELFF. CDR3 sequence (DNA): TGTGCCAGCAGCTTAGACGGACTAGCGGCCAGGAACACCGGGGAGCTGTTTTTT. Full variable domain (remainder filled in from reference TRBV7-9 and TRBJ2-2): DTGVSQNPRHKITKRGQNVTFRCDPISEHNRLYWYRQTLGQGPEFLTYFQNEAQLEKSRLLSDRFSAERPKGSFSTLEIQRTEQGDSAMYLCASSLDGLAARNTGELFFGEGSRLTVL.

DNA of the CDR3: TGCGCCAGCAGCCAGAGACTAGCGGGAGTAGAAAACCACGAGCAGTACTTC. It translates to CASSQRLAGVENHEQYF. V and J are TRBV4-1 and TRBJ2-7, with 12 nucleotides matching TRBD2. Germline CDR1 and CDR2: MGHRA and YSYEKL. V was clipped by 3 bases and J by 5 bases; unmatched bases: 11. The CDR3 loop spans 17 amino acids.

This clone was recorded once. The genes are TRBV28 and TRBJ2-7, with 11 bases that match TRBD1. V trimming: 6 bases; J trimming: 0 bases; junction bases outside the gene matches: 7. Germline V gene data show CDR1 as MDHEN and CDR2 as SYDVKM. This CDR3 contains 16 residues. CDR3 sequence (DNA): TGTGCCAGCAGCCGGGGGACAGGGGGAAGCTCCTACGAGCAGTACTTC. Amino acids: CASSRGTGGSSYEQYF.

The chain links TRBV5-1 to TRBJ2-3; D is unclear. Germline V CDR1 and CDR2: SGHRS, YFSETQ. The CDR3 totals 15 residues. V was shortened by 1 base and J by 5 bases, with 14 bases between the two germline ends. The CDR3 nucleotides are TGCGCCAGCAGCTTGTTTGCGGCTGTGGGAGATACGCAGTATTTT. Translating it yields CASSLFAAVGDTQYF.

The chain is built from TRBV7-3 and TRBJ2-5, with D perhaps TRBD2 (6 bases). The V end was cut by 2 bases, the J end by 5 bases, with 9 bases between. Germline CDR1 SGHTA, CDR2 FQGTGA. The CDR3 runs 13 residues. CDR3 loop: CASSLAGGETQYF. In DNA, the CDR3 is TGTGCCAGCAGCTTAGCTGGGGGGGAGACCCAGTACTTC. The full variable domain, in which reference TRBV7-3 and TRBJ2-5 provide the parts outside the CDR3, is GAGVSQTPSNKVTEKGKYVELRCDPISGHTALYWYRQSLGQGPEFLIYFQGTGAADDSGLPNDRFFAVRPEGSVSTLKIQRTERGDSAVYLCASSLAGGETQYFGPGTRLLVL.

The rearrangement joins TRBV6-5 to TRBJ1-2; TRBD1 agrees at 8 bases. The V gene's germline CDR1 is MNHEY and CDR2 SVGAGI. V lost 8 bases, J lost 4 bases, and 6 bases stayed unmatched. This CDR3 contains 13 residues. This chain's CDR3 is CASGGTGLYGYTF. The CDR3 DNA reads as TGTGCCAGCGGCGGGACAGGACTCTATGGCTACACCTTC.

The chain combines TRBV6-1 with TRBJ2-2, with 8 bases fitting TRBD2. The CDR3 contains 13 residues. V gave up 8 bases and J gave up 5 bases; unmatched junction bases: 4. Germline V gene lookup returns CDR1 MNHNS and CDR2 SASEGT. The CDR3 sequence: CASLRGETGELFF. CDR3 nucleotide sequence: TGTGCCAGCTTGCGGGGGGAGACCGGGGAGCTGTTTTTT.

This clone was seen more than once but under ten times. The rearrangement joins TRBV28 to TRBJ1-2, with D unclear. Germline loops: CDR1 MDHEN, CDR2 SYDVKM. The CDR3 loop spans 12 amino acids. V lost 4 bases and J 6 bases, leaving 9 bases between the germline ends. The CDR3 loop is CASSSPADGYTF. For the CDR3, the DNA is TGTGCCAGCAGTTCTCCCGCGGATGGCTACACCTTC.

This clone came up a few times. The rearrangement uses TRBV5-6 and TRBJ2-2, with a tentative D call TRBD1 (5 bases). CDR3 size: 13 residues. V lost 6 bases, J lost 7 bases, and 13 bases lay in between. Germline CDR1 and CDR2: SGHDT and YYEEEE. The CDR3: CASKGEVGGELFF. The CDR3 coding sequence is TGTGCCAGCAAAGGGGAAGTGGGCGGGGAGCTGTTTTTT.

This chain uses TRBV4-1 with TRBJ2-3; a possible D gene is TRBD1 (6 bases). CDR1 is MGHRA, CDR2 YSYEKL, per germline. V lost 3 bases, J lost 2 bases, and 9 bases lay in between. CDR3 length equals 14 residues. CDR3 sequence (DNA): TGCGCCAGCAGCCAGACAGGACACACAGATACGCAGTATTTT. Residues: CASSQTGHTDTQYF.

The chain recombines TRBV11-2 with TRBJ2-7, with 7 bases identical to TRBD2. Trimming took 1 base from V and 0 from J; bases not matched to a gene: 3. The CDR3 has 15 residues. Germline V gene sequence: CDR1 SGHAT, CDR2 FQNNGV. The CDR3 protein is CASSLAGGFSYEQYF. CDR3 sequence (DNA): TGTGCCAGCAGCTTAGCGGGGGGATTCTCCTACGAGCAGTACTTC.